This T cell receptor beta chain comes out of a study of T cell responses to AZD1222 COVID-19 vaccine. Study conclusions and caveats: Spike-specific TCR breadth and depth both grew after two AZD1222 doses.

A note on this clone: Its antigen is still unknown.

The repertoire was sequenced with immunoSEQ multiplex PCR; TCRdb's copy has only in-frame clones and lacks some. The repertoire holds around 97,000 clones, with 91% as singletons. Germline V gene lookup returns CDR1 SEHNR and CDR2 FQNEAQ (reference sequence). The CDR3 has 16 amino acids. With 5 bases clipped from V and 3 bases from J, the junction kept 6 bases outside the gene matches. This chain uses TRBV7-9 with TRBJ2-7, with 14 bases matching TRBD2. Source: peripheral blood, taken on day 0 of AZD1222 vaccination. The sequence was collected from an adult in good health. The CDR3 coding sequence is TGTGCCAGCAGCCGGGGACTAGCGGGAGATCTCTACGAGCAGTACTTC. It codes for CASSRGLAGDLYEQYF.